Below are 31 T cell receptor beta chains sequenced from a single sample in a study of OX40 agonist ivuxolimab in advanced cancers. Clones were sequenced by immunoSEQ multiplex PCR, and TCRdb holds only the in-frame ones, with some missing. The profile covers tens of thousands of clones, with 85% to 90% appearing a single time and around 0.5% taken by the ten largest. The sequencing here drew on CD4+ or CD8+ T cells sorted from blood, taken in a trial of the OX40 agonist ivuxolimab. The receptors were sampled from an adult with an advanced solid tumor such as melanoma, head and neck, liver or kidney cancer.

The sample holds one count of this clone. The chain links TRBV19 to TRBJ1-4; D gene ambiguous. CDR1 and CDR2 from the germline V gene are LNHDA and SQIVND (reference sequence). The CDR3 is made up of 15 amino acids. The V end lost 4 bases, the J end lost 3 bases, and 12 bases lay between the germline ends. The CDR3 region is CASSNIGRSNEKLFF. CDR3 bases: TGTGCCAGTAGTAATATAGGGCGTTCTAATGAAAAACTGTTTTTT.

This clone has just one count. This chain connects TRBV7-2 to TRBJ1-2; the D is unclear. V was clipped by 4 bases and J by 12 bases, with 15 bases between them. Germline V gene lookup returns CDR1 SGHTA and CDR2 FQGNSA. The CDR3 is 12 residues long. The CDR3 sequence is CASSSGPTPDTF. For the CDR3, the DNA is TGTGCCAGCAGCTCCGGGCCAACCCCGGACACCTTC.

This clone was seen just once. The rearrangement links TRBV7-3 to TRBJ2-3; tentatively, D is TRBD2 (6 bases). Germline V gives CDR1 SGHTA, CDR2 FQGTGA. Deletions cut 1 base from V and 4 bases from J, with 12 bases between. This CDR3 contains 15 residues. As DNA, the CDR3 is TGTGCCAGCAGCTTAAGCGGGATCACGGCAGATACGCAGTATTTT. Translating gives CASSLSGITADTQYF.

CDR3 region: CASSTPDRGPGYTF. The CDR3 nucleotides are TGTGCCAGCAGTACTCCGGACAGGGGGCCTGGCTACACCTTC. The rearrangement links TRBV6-5 to TRBJ1-2, with 11 bases aligning to TRBD1. The CDR3 extends over 14 amino acids. Germline CDR1 MNHEY, CDR2 SVGAGI. Trimming cost V 5 bases and J 7 bases; bases outside gene matches: 6.

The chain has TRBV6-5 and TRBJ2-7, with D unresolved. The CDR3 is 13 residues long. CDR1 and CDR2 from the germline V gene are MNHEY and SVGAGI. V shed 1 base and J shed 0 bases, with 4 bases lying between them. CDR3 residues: CASSYYFSYEQYF. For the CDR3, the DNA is TGTGCCAGCAGTTACTACTTCTCCTACGAGCAGTACTTC.

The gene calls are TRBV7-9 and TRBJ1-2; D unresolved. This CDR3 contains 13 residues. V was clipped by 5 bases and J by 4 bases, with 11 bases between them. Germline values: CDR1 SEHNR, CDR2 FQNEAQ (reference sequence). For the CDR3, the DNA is TGTGCCAGCAGCCCCGACTGGGCCTATGGCTACACCTTC. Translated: CASSPDWAYGYTF. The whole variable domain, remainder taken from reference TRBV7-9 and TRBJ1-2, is DTGVSQNPRHKITKRGQNVTFRCDPISEHNRLYWYRQTLGQGPEFLTYFQNEAQLEKSRLLSDRFSAERPKGSFSTLEIQRTEQGDSAMYLCASSPDWAYGYTFGSGTRLTVV.

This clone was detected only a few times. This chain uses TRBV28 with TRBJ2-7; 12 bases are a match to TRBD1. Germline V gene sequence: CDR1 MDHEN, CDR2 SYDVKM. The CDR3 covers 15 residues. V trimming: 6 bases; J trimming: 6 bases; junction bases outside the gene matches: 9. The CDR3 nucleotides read TGTGCCAGCAGCCATTCGGGGACAGGGGGCCGCGAGCAGTACTTC. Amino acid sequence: CASSHSGTGGREQYF.

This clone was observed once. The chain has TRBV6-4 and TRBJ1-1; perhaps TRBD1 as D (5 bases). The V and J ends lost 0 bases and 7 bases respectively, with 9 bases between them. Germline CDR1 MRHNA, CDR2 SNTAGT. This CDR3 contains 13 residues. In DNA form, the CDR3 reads TGTGCCAGCAGTGACTCGGGTCAGGGTGAAGCTTTCTTT. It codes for CASSDSGQGEAFF.

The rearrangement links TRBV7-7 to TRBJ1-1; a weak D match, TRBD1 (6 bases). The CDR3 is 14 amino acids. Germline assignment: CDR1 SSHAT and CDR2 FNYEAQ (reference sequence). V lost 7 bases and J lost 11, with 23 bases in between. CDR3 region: CASTHRGRAGEAFF. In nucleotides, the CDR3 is TGTGCCAGCACCCATAGGGGCAGGGCAGGGGAGGCTTTCTTT.

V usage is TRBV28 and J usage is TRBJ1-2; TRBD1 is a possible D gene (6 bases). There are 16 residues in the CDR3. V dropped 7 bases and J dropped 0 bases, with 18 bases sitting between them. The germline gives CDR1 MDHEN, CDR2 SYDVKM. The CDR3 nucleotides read TGTGCCAGCACCCAGGGGAGGGGAAGAGCTAACTATGGCTACACCTTC. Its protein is CASTQGRGRANYGYTF.

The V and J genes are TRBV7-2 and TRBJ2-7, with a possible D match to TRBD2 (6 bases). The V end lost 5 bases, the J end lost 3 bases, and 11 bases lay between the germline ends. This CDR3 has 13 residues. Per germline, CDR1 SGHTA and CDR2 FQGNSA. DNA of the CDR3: TGTGCCAGCAGCGTCCCGGGGGTCTACGAGCAGTACTTC. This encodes CASSVPGVYEQYF.

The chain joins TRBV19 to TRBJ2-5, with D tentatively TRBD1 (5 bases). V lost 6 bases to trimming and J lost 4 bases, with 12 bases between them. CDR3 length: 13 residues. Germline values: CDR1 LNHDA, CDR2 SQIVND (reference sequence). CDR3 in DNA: TGTGCCAGTAGACTACAGGTGGGAGAGACCCAGTACTTC. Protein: CASRLQVGETQYF.

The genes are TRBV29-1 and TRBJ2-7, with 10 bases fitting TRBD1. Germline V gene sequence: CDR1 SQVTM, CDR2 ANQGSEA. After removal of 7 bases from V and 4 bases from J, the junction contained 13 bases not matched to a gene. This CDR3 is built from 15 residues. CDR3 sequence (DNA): TGCAGCGATCCGGGACAGGGGAAGGGACTGTACGAGCAGTACTTC. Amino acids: CSDPGQGKGLYEQYF.

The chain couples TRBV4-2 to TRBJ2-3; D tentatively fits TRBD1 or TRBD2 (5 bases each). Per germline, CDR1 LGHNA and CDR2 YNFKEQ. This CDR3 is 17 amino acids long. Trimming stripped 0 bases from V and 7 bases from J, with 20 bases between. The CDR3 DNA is TGTGCCAGCAGCCAAGATGTAGACTACCCGGGACGAAATACGCAGTATTTT. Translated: CASSQDVDYPGRNTQYF.

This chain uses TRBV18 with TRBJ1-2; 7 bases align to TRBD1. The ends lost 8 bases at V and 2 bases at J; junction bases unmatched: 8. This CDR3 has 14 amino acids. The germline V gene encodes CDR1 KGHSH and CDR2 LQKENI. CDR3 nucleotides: TGTGCCAGCCTTCCGACAGGGAACAACTATGGCTACACCTTC. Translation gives CASLPTGNNYGYTF.

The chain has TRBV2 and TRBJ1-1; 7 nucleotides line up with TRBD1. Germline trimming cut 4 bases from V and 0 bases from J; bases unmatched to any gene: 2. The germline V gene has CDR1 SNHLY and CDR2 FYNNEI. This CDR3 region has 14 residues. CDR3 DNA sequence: TGTGCCAGCAGTGCCACAGGGGTGAACACTGAAGCTTTCTTT. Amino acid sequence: CASSATGVNTEAFF.

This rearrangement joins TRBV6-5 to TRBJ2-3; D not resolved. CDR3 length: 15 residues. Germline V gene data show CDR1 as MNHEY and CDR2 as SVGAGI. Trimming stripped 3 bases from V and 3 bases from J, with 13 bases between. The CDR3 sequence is CASSYSLTGTDTQYF. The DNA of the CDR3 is TGTGCCAGCAGTTATAGCCTGACCGGTACAGATACGCAGTATTTT.

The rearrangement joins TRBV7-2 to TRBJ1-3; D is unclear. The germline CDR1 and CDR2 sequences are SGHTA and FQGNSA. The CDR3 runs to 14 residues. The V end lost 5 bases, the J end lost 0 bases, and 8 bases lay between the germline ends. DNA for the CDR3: TGTGCCAGCAGCACGTCGATCTCTGGAAACACCATATATTTT. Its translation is CASSTSISGNTIYF.

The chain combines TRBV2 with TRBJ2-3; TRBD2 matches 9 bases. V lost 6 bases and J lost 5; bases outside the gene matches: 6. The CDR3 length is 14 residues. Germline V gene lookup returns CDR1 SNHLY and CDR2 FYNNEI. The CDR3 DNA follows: TGTGCCAGCAGCCGGACTAGCGTCAGAGATACGCAGTATTTT. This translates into CASSRTSVRDTQYF.

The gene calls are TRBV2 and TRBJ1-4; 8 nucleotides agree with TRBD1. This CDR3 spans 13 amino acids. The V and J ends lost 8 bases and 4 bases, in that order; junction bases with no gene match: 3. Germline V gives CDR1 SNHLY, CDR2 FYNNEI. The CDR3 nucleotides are TGTGCCAGCGGGGGACAGGTTAATGAAAAACTGTTTTTT. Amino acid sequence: CASGGQVNEKLFF.

CDR3 residues: CASSLGDRGYTDTQYF. The CDR3 DNA is TGTGCCAGCAGCCTAGGGGACAGGGGTTACACAGATACGCAGTATTTT. This rearrangement joins TRBV5-5 to TRBJ2-3; TRBD1 matches 10 bases. The CDR3 spans 16 residues. J gave up 2 bases and V 4 bases, and 7 bases lay outside the gene matches. The germline V gene has CDR1 SGHKS and CDR2 YYEKEE (reference sequence).

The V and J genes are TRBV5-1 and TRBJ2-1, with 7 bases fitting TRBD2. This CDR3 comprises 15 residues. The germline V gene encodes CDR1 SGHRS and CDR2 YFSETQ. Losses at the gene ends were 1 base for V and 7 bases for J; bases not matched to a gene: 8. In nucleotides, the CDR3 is TGCGCCAGCAGCTTGTCAGGGAGGGATACGAATGAGCAGTTCTTC. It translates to CASSLSGRDTNEQFF.

The CDR3 is CASSPRVRMNTEAFF. In DNA form, the CDR3 reads TGTGCCAGCAGCCCCAGGGTAAGGATGAACACTGAAGCTTTCTTT. V and J are TRBV11-3 and TRBJ1-1; D is perhaps TRBD1 (5 bases). Germline values: CDR1 SGHNT, CDR2 YENEEA. The CDR3 is 15 residues long. V gave up 5 bases and J gave up 0 bases, with 13 bases separating them.

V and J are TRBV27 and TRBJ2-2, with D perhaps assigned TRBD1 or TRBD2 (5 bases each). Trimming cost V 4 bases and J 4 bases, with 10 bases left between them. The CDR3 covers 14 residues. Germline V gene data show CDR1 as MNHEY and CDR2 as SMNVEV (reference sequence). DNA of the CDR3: TGTGCCAGCAGTTGGTCAGGGAGCACCGGGGAGCTGTTTTTT. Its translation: CASSWSGSTGELFF.

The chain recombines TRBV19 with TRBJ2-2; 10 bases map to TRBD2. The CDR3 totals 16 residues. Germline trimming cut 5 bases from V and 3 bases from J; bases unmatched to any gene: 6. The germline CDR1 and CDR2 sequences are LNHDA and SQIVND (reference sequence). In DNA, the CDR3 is TGTGCCAGTAGTCTGACTAGCGGGTGGGACACCGGGGAGCTGTTTTTT. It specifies CASSLTSGWDTGELFF.

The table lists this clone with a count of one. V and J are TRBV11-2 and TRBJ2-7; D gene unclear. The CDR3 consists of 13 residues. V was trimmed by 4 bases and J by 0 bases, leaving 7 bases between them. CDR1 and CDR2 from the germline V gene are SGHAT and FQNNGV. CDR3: CASSSSPSYEQYF. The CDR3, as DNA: TGTGCCAGCAGCTCGAGTCCCTCCTACGAGCAGTACTTC. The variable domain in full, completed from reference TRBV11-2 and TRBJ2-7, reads EAGVAQSPRYKIIEKRQSVAFWCNPISGHATLYWYQQILGQGPKLLIQFQNNGVVDDSQLPKDRFSAERLKGVDSTLKIQPAKLEDSAVYLCASSSSPSYEQYFGPGTRLTVT.

The CDR3 here is CASSYRGGGNQPQHF. In DNA, the CDR3 is TGTGCCAGCAGTTACCGGGGGGGCGGCAATCAGCCCCAGCATTTT. The rearrangement uses TRBV28 and TRBJ1-5; a possible D gene is TRBD1 (6 bases). This CDR3 comprises 15 residues. CDR1 is MDHEN and CDR2 is SYDVKM in the germline V gene. Trimming pared 4 bases from V and 2 bases from J, leaving 12 bases between.

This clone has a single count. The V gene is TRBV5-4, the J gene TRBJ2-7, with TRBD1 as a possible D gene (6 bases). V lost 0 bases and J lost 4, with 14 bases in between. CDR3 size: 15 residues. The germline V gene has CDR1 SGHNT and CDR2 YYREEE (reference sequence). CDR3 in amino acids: CASSLAPPGQYEQYF. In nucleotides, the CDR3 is TGTGCCAGCAGCTTGGCCCCACCTGGACAGTACGAGCAGTACTTC. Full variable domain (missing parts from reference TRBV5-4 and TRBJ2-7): ETGVTQSPTHLIKTRGQQVTLRCSSQSGHNTVSWYQQALGQGPQFIFQYYREEENGRGNFPPRFSGLQFPNYSSELNVNALELDDSALYLCASSLAPPGQYEQYFGPGTRLTVT.

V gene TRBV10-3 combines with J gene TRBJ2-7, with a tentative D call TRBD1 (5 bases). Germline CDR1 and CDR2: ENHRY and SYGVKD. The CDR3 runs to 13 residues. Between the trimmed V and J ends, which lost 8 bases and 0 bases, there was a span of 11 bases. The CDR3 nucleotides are TGTGCCATCCGTGGGGCCGACTCCTACGAGCAGTACTTC. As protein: CAIRGADSYEQYF.

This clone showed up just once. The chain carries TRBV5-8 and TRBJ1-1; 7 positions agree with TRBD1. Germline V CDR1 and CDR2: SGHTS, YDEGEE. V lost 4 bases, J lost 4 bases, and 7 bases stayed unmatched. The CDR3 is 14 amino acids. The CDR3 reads CASSHYRGATEAFF. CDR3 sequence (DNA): TGTGCCAGCAGCCACTACAGGGGAGCCACTGAAGCTTTCTTT.

The CDR3 sequence: CASSLGSSGSSYNEQFF. DNA for the CDR3: TGTGCCAGCAGCTTGGGATCGAGCGGGAGCTCCTACAATGAGCAGTTCTTC. The chain couples TRBV11-3 to TRBJ2-1; the match to TRBD2 covers 8 bases. This CDR3 is built from 17 residues. The germline V gene has CDR1 SGHNT and CDR2 YENEEA. The V segment lost 3 bases and the J segment 0 bases; nucleotides outside the gene matches: 7.